These T cell receptor beta chains were read from a single sample in a study of cytomegalovirus exposure and HLA in healthy donors. The data were produced by immunoSEQ multiplex PCR, yet TCRdb's version contains in-frame clones alone and is incomplete. The table includes approximately 85,000 clones, 72% detected once. The sample comprised PBMCs. Receptors were obtained from a woman aged 40 to 50 in good health and CMV-seropositive. The CDR3 runs from the conserved cysteine through the conserved F or W. Fields, in order: clone size, D gene, V gene, J gene, CDR3 protein, CDR3 DNA. A D gene is named only where the DNA matches it firmly. For some rows the clone size is stated as once, few or many, or as a class when expanded; others skip it.

size: -
D: TRBD1
V: TRBV27
J: TRBJ1-5
CDR3: CASHTGGVYSNQPQHF
DNA: TGTGCCAGCCATACAGGGGGCGTTTATAGCAATCAGCCCCAGCATTTT

size: once
D: -
V: TRBV2
J: TRBJ1-2
CDR3: CASSDRGQTYGYTF
DNA: TGTGCCAGCAGTGATCGTGGACAGACCTATGGCTACACCTTC

size: -
D: TRBD1
V: TRBV5-8
J: TRBJ2-1
CDR3: CASSSTGTGYNEQFF
DNA: TGTGCCAGCAGCTCCACCGGGACAGGTTACAATGAGCAGTTCTTC

size: -
D: -
V: TRBV7-7
J: TRBJ2-5
CDR3: CASSLSFGARETQYF
DNA: TGTGCCAGCAGCTTATCCTTTGGGGCCCGAGAGACCCAGTACTTC

size: -
D: -
V: TRBV6-6
J: TRBJ1-5
CDR3: CATTTLEEQPQHF
DNA: TGTGCCACTACGACCCTCGAGGAACAGCCCCAGCATTTT

size: -
D: TRBD1
V: TRBV7-9
J: TRBJ2-1
CDR3: CASSSEGQVRNEQFF
DNA: TGTGCCAGCAGCTCGGAGGGACAGGTCCGCAATGAGCAGTTCTTC

size: -
D: TRBD1
V: TRBV19
J: TRBJ1-1
CDR3: CASSTRQGDTEAFF
DNA: TGTGCCAGTAGTACAAGACAGGGCGACACTGAAGCTTTCTTT

size: -
D: -
V: TRBV11-2
J: TRBJ2-7
CDR3: CASSLGQAEYEQYF
DNA: TGTGCCAGCAGCTTGGGGCAGGCGGAATACGAGCAGTACTTC

size: -
D: -
V: TRBV11-3
J: TRBJ2-2
CDR3: CASSPGRGAGWNTGELFF
DNA: TGTGCCAGCAGCCCGGGCCGAGGGGCGGGATGGAACACCGGGGAGCTGTTTTTT

size: -
D: -
V: TRBV11-2
J: TRBJ1-1
CDR3: CASSADRGRAFF
DNA: TGTGCCAGCAGCGCCGACCGGGGTAGAGCTTTCTTT

size: many
D: TRBD1
V: TRBV5-1
J: TRBJ1-4
CDR3: CASSLGQGNEKLFF
DNA: TGCGCCAGCAGCTTGGGACAGGGTAATGAAAAACTGTTTTTT

size: -
D: TRBD1
V: TRBV7-8
J: TRBJ2-7
CDR3: CASSLEGGQGSEQYF
DNA: TGTGCCAGCAGCTTAGAAGGGGGACAGGGTAGCGAGCAGTACTTC

size: few
D: -
V: TRBV7-9
J: TRBJ1-2
CDR3: CASSDRQRVYGYTF
DNA: TGTGCCAGCAGCGACCGGCAGAGGGTATACGGCTACACCTTC

size: -
D: -
V: TRBV19
J: TRBJ1-1
CDR3: CASRTGGTEAFF
DNA: TGTGCCAGTAGGACCGGGGGCACTGAAGCTTTCTTT

size: -
D: -
V: TRBV6-6
J: TRBJ2-7
CDR3: CASSYHGVPYEQYF
DNA: TGTGCCAGCAGTTACCACGGGGTTCCCTACGAGCAGTACTTC

size: -
D: -
V: TRBV9
J: TRBJ2-3
CDR3: CASSVDLRTDTQYF
DNA: TGTGCCAGCAGCGTAGATCTGCGGACAGATACGCAGTATTTT

size: -
D: -
V: TRBV10-2
J: TRBJ1-4
CDR3: CASSRDARGYEKLFF
DNA: TGCGCCAGCAGTAGGGACGCGCGGGGGTATGAAAAACTGTTTTTT

size: -
D: TRBD1
V: TRBV28
J: TRBJ2-2
CDR3: CASSFTGGRANTGELFF
DNA: TGTGCCAGCAGTTTTACAGGGGGCAGAGCGAACACCGGGGAGCTGTTTTTT

size: -
D: -
V: TRBV27
J: TRBJ2-7
CDR3: CASSPRRVGVSSSSEHF
DNA: TGTGCCAGCAGTCCCCGCCGGGTAGGGGTATCTTCCTCTTCTGAGCACTTC

size: -
D: -
V: TRBV29-1
J: TRBJ2-2
CDR3: CSVRGQNTGELFF
DNA: TGCAGCGTAAGAGGACAGAACACCGGGGAGCTGTTTTTT

size: -
D: TRBD2
V: TRBV5-1
J: TRBJ2-1
CDR3: CASSETGLAAINEQFF
DNA: TGCGCCAGCAGCGAAACGGGACTAGCAGCAATAAATGAGCAGTTCTTC

size: few
D: -
V: TRBV6-4
J: TRBJ2-2
CDR3: CASSYNFQTGELFF
DNA: TGTGCCAGCAGTTATAATTTTCAGACCGGGGAGCTGTTTTTT

size: -
D: TRBD1
V: TRBV18
J: TRBJ1-6
CDR3: CASSPTTGYNSPLHF
DNA: TGTGCCAGCTCACCTACGACAGGGTATAATTCACCCCTCCACTTT

size: once
D: -
V: TRBV4-2
J: TRBJ2-7
CDR3: CASSQATSSFSEQYF
DNA: TGTGCCAGCAGCCAGGCTACTAGCAGCTTCAGTGAGCAGTACTTC

size: -
D: TRBD1
V: TRBV30
J: TRBJ1-3
CDR3: CAWGKTRGQGGGNTIYF
DNA: TGTGCCTGGGGTAAGACCCGGGGACAGGGGGGTGGAAACACCATATATTTT